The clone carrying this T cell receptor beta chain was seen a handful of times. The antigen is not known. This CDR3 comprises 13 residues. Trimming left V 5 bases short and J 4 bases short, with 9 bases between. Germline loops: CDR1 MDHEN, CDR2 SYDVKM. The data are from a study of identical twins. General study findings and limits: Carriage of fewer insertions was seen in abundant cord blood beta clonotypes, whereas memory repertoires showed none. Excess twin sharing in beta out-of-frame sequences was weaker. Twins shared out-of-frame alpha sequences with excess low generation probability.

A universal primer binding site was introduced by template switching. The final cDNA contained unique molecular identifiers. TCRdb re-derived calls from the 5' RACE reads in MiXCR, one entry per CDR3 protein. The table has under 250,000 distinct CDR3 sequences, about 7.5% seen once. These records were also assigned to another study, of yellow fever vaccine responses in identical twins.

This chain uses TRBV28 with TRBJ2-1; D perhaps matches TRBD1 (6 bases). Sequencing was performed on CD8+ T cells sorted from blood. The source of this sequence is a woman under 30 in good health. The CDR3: CASSKQGYNEQFF. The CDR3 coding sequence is TGTGCCAGCAGTAAACAGGGATACAATGAGCAGTTCTTC.